These 15 T cell receptor beta chains originate from one sample sequenced in a study of sequential checkpoint blockade in melanoma. TCRdb keeps only in-frame clones here, not all; method: immunoSEQ multiplex PCR. The repertoire holds around 1,800 clones, around 20% seen once, with less than 15% in the top ten. Treatment reported: randomized to nivolumab then ipilimumab (arm A) or the reverse (arm B). Sequenced material: tumor tissue (inferred from file names), taken from a patient given nivolumab and ipilimumab in sequence. Receptors originate from a human donor with melanoma.

This clone showed up many times. V gene TRBV7-2 combines with J gene TRBJ2-7; tentatively, D is TRBD2 (7 bases). This CDR3 has 13 amino acids. Per the germline V gene, CDR1 is SGHTA and CDR2 is FQGNSA. The V and J ends lost 5 bases and 3 bases respectively, with 11 bases between them. The CDR3 protein is CASSGGGGYEQYF. In DNA form, the CDR3 reads TGTGCCAGCAGCGGGGGGGGCGGCTACGAGCAGTACTTC.

Sample share makes this clone large. This rearrangement joins TRBV11-3 to TRBJ1-1; D is uncertain. This CDR3 is built from 14 residues. V lost 3 bases and J lost 0, with 8 bases in between. Germline loops: CDR1 SGHNT, CDR2 YENEEA. The CDR3 is CASSLGGLNTEAFF. DNA of the CDR3: TGTGCCAGCAGCTTGGGAGGGTTGAACACTGAAGCTTTCTTT. Variable domain in full (rest from reference TRBV11-3 and TRBJ1-1): EAGVVQSPRYKIIEKKQPVAFWCNPISGHNTLYWYLQNLGQGPELLIRYENEEAVDDSQLPKDRFSAERLKGVDSTLKIQPAELGDSAVYLCASSLGGLNTEAFFGQGTRLTVV.

This clone has only a few counts. This chain links TRBV6-8 with TRBJ1-5; D might be TRBD1 (5 bases). V was cut by 3 bases and J by 5 bases, with 14 bases left in between. Germline V gives CDR1 MNHGY, CDR2 SAAAGT. The CDR3 loop spans 15 amino acids. The CDR3 sequence: CASSYGTTGDQPQHF. The CDR3 DNA reads TGTGCCAGCAGTTATGGCACTACGGGGGATCAGCCCCAGCATTTT.

The chain recombines TRBV15 with TRBJ1-4; TRBD1 matches at 7 bases. The V and J ends lost 5 bases and 1 base, in that order; junction bases with no gene match: 10. The CDR3 covers 17 residues. The germline V gene has CDR1 LNHNV and CDR2 YYDKDF (reference sequence). The CDR3 spells CATSVYGDRRTNEKLFF. In nucleotides, the CDR3 is TGTGCCACCAGCGTATATGGGGACAGACGAACTAATGAAAAACTGTTTTTT.

This clone came up a few times. The chain carries TRBV9 and TRBJ2-1, with 11 bases aligning to TRBD2. In germline, CDR1 is SGDLS, CDR2 YYNGEE. V was clipped by 0 bases and J by 5 bases; unmatched bases: 4. The CDR3 contains 16 residues. The CDR3 nucleotides read TGTGCCAGCAGCGTAGCCCTAGCGGGAGGACACAATGAGCAGTTCTTC. This encodes CASSVALAGGHNEQFF.

The CDR3 DNA follows: TGCAGCGCCCCTCGGGGCCCCGATCAAGAGACCCAGTACTTC. Its translation is CSAPRGPDQETQYF. V and J are TRBV29-1 and TRBJ2-5; D tentatively reads TRBD1 or TRBD2 (5 bases each). V lost 7 bases, J lost 2 bases, and 17 bases lay in between. CDR3 length: 14 residues. The germline gives CDR1 SQVTM, CDR2 ANQGSEA.

This chain joins TRBV19 and TRBJ2-7, with D perhaps TRBD2 (6 bases). Trimming pared 3 bases from V and 4 bases from J, leaving 13 bases between. The CDR3 runs to 14 residues. Germline V lookup: CDR1 LNHDA, CDR2 SQIVND (reference sequence). CDR3 nucleotide sequence: TGTGCCAGTAGTATGCGGGACGGAGAGTACGAGCAGTACTTC. Translation: CASSMRDGEYEQYF.

This chain connects TRBV18 to TRBJ2-7; D gene ambiguous. Trimming shortened V by 3 bases and J by 1 base, and 7 bases separated the two germline ends. The CDR3 is 13 residues long. CDR1 and CDR2 from the germline V gene are KGHSH and LQKENI. CDR3 residues: CASSPVSSYEQYF. The CDR3 region has the DNA TGTGCCAGCTCACCGGTATCGTCCTACGAGCAGTACTTC.

The V call is TRBV11-3, the J call TRBJ2-1; 11 nucleotides align to TRBD2. V was pared by 3 bases and J by 7 bases, with 5 bases of the junction left unmatched. This CDR3 region has 15 residues. Germline CDR1 reads SGHNT; CDR2 reads YENEEA. The DNA of the CDR3 is TGTGCCAGCAGCTTGGATAGCGGGGGGGCGAATGAGCAGTTCTTC. Amino acids: CASSLDSGGANEQFF.

This rearrangement joins TRBV19 to TRBJ1-1; TRBD1 matches 7 bases. The V and J ends lost 3 bases and 10 bases, in that order; junction bases with no gene match: 29. This CDR3 is built from 20 residues. Per germline, CDR1 LNHDA and CDR2 SQIVND (reference sequence). CDR3 coding DNA: TGTGCCAGTAGTATGCGGACAGGCATCACCAGGGCGTCCGACTCCGGGGGAGCTTTCTTT. Translation: CASSMRTGITRASDSGGAFF.

This clone occurred a few times. The chain employs TRBV12-5 and TRBJ1-6; TRBD1 might be the D (5 bases). The germline gives CDR1 LGHNT, CDR2 FRNRAP. There are 15 residues in the CDR3. This chain's CDR3 is CASKSGGGLNSPLHF. DNA of the CDR3: TGTGCCAGCAAATCGGGGGGAGGGTTAAATTCACCCCTCCACTTT.

The gene calls are TRBV19 and TRBJ2-7, with 11 bases matching TRBD1. Germline trimming cut 9 bases from V and 2 bases from J; bases unmatched to any gene: 6. Per germline, CDR1 LNHDA and CDR2 SQIVND (reference sequence). This CDR3 comprises 14 residues. This chain's CDR3 is CASRTGGFPYEQYF. The CDR3 region has the DNA TGTGCCAGCAGGACAGGGGGCTTTCCCTACGAGCAGTACTTC. The whole variable domain, remainder taken from reference TRBV19 and TRBJ2-7, is DGGITQSPKYLFRKEGQNVTLSCEQNLNHDAMYWYRQDPGQGLRLIYYSQIVNDFQKGDIAEGYSVSREKKESFPLTVTSAQKNPTAFYLCASRTGGFPYEQYFGPGTRLTVT.

In its sample, this clone ranks as medium-sized. The CDR3 nucleotides read TGTGCCAGCAGCCCTAGGAGAGGGCAGGAGGAAGATACGCAGTATTTT. It codes for CASSPRRGQEEDTQYF. The rearrangement joins TRBV11-3 to TRBJ2-3; D may be TRBD2 (5 bases). Germline CDR1 and CDR2: SGHNT and YENEEA. Trimming shortened V by 5 bases and J by 5 bases, and 20 bases separated the two germline ends. CDR3 size: 16 residues.

This clone is medium-sized. This sequence joins TRBV11-3 and TRBJ2-5; perhaps TRBD1 as D (5 bases). The germline V gene has CDR1 SGHNT and CDR2 YENEEA. The CDR3 extends over 16 amino acids. Deletions cut 5 bases from V and 7 bases from J, with 23 bases between. The CDR3 sequence is CASSQQPGSWVGTQYF. CDR3 nucleotides: TGTGCCAGCAGCCAACAACCAGGGTCATGGGTGGGGACCCAGTACTTC.

In its sample, this clone was seen a few times. The CDR3 DNA is TGTGCCAGCAGTACGGGACAGAGCACAGATACGCAGTATTTT. It specifies CASSTGQSTDTQYF. V usage is TRBV6-8 and J usage is TRBJ2-3; 7 nucleotides match TRBD1. Germline trimming cut 5 bases from V and 0 bases from J; bases unmatched to any gene: 2. The germline CDR1 and CDR2 sequences are MNHGY and SAAAGT. CDR3 size: 14 residues.